This is a list of T cell receptor beta chains from one sample in a study of blood T cell repertoires in COVID-19. Generated by immunoSEQ multiplex PCR, the TCRdb table keeps only in-frame clones and is missing some. This table has around 470,000 clones, roughly 89% appearing once. The material sequenced was peripheral blood. These receptor sequences come from a man between 18 and 35 years old with COVID-19, enrolled during active disease. The CDR3 runs from the conserved cysteine through the conserved F or W. The order of the fields is clone size, D gene, J gene, V gene, CDR3 DNA, CDR3 protein. D genes are given only for firm matches. Size values are once, few and many counts, or a class for expanded clones, and some rows have none.

size: .
D: .
J: TRBJ1-5
V: TRBV21-1
DNA: TGTGCCAGCAGCAAAGGGGACAGGGGGCTCTTTCATCATCAGCCCCAGCATTTT
CDR3: CASSKGDRGLFHHQPQHF

size: .
D: .
J: TRBJ2-2
V: TRBV30
DNA: TGTGCCTGGAGTGAGGGGCAGGCCCTCGGCACCGGGGAGCTGTTTTTT
CDR3: CAWSEGQALGTGELFF

size: .
D: .
J: TRBJ2-1
V: TRBV24-1
DNA: TGTGCCACCAGTGATAAAACGTACAGGTCCTACAATGAGCAGTTCTTC
CDR3: CATSDKTYRSYNEQFF

size: .
D: .
J: TRBJ2-1
V: TRBV7-9
DNA: TGTGCCAGCAGCTTAATCGTGGGCTCCGGCAATGAGCAGTTCTTC
CDR3: CASSLIVGSGNEQFF

size: once
D: TRBD1
J: TRBJ1-1
V: TRBV5-6
DNA: TGTGCCAGCAGCATGACAGGGGAAAGGATGAACACTGAAGCTTTCTTT
CDR3: CASSMTGERMNTEAFF

size: .
D: .
J: TRBJ2-5
V: TRBV5-1
DNA: TGCGCCAGCACCCCCACAAACCAAGAGACCCAGTACTTC
CDR3: CASTPTNQETQYF

size: .
D: TRBD1
J: TRBJ2-2
V: TRBV5-4
DNA: TGTGCCAGCGACCGGGACAGGGGGGACACCGGGGAGCTGTTTTTT
CDR3: CASDRDRGDTGELFF

size: .
D: .
J: TRBJ1-4
V: TRBV7-9
DNA: TGTGCCAGCTTTGGGGCCGAAGCAACTAATGAAAAACTGTTTTTT
CDR3: CASFGAEATNEKLFF

size: .
D: TRBD1
J: TRBJ1-6
V: TRBV9
DNA: TGTGCCAGCAGCGTAAGGGACAGGGTTAATTCACCCCTCCACTTT
CDR3: CASSVRDRVNSPLHF

size: once
D: .
J: TRBJ1-6
V: TRBV28
DNA: TGTGCCAGCAGTTTCGCCAGGGGTGATAATTCACCCCTCCACTTT
CDR3: CASSFARGDNSPLHF

size: .
D: TRBD2
J: TRBJ2-3
V: TRBV24-1
DNA: TGTGCCACCAGCCGCGGGAGTACAGATACGCAGTATTTT
CDR3: CATSRGSTDTQYF

size: .
D: TRBD1
J: TRBJ1-2
V: TRBV7-9
DNA: TGTGCCAGCAGCACGGGACAGGGATCTAACTATGGCTACACCTTC
CDR3: CASSTGQGSNYGYTF

size: .
D: TRBD2
J: TRBJ2-1
V: TRBV11-2
DNA: TGTGCCAGCAGCTTTGGTACTAGCGGGGTGAATGAGCAGTTCTTC
CDR3: CASSFGTSGVNEQFF

size: .
D: .
J: TRBJ1-5
V: TRBV6-5
DNA: TGTGCCAGCACGGGGAGCAATCAGCCCCAGCATTTT
CDR3: CASTGSNQPQHF